This T cell receptor (beta chain) was identified during a study of beta chain features in type 1 diabetes. To note about this clone: The antigen remains unidentified.

cDNA synthesis used the whole RNA isolate, giving expressed TCRB sequences. Assay: immunoSEQ multiplex PCR; the TCRdb copy retains only in-frame clones and omits some. The sample includes just over 600,000 clones, around a sixth seen only once; the top ten take roughly 0.098%. The length of the CDR3 is 11 residues. Trimming took off 7 bases at V and 9 bases at J, with 9 bases between the two ends. Germline CDR1 reads SNHLY; CDR2 reads FYNNEI. Findings and caveats of the study: The naive, central memory and Treg TCRB repertoires of patients appeared to be more similar to one another than those of healthy donors.

The chain recombines TRBV2 with TRBJ1-4, with unresolved D. This sequence was found in a man aged 18 to 29 in good health. Sequenced sample: naive CD4+ T cells from blood. For the CDR3, the DNA is TGTGCCAGCATAGGCAGTCAAAAACTGTTTTTT. This gives the protein CASIGSQKLFF.